This T cell receptor (beta chain) was observed in a study of T cells after yellow fever vaccination. Many counts were recorded for this clonotype. Its antigen is unknown. General study points: Contamination of FACS-sorted repertoires by abundant clonotypes from the bulk population could occur.

TCRdb independently ran MiXCR on the 5' RACE reads; one entry per CDR3 protein. The sample shows about 340,000 distinct CDR3 sequences, 3.5% to 4.5% of them seen only once. Germline V gene sequence: CDR1 SGHTA, CDR2 FQGNSA. CDR3 length equals 16 residues. The V and J ends lost 1 base and 6 bases, in that order; junction bases with no gene match: 9. The material sequenced was PBMCs, taken 5 days after the yellow fever booster vaccination. This TCR derives from a man in his late teens or twenties who received the YFV17D yellow fever vaccine. J is TRBJ2-7 and V is TRBV7-2; the match to TRBD2 covers 10 bases. The CDR3 DNA is TGTGCCAGCAGCTTAGAAGGAAGCGGGGGGGCGTCCGAGCAGTACGTC. This translates into CASSLEGSGGASEQYV.